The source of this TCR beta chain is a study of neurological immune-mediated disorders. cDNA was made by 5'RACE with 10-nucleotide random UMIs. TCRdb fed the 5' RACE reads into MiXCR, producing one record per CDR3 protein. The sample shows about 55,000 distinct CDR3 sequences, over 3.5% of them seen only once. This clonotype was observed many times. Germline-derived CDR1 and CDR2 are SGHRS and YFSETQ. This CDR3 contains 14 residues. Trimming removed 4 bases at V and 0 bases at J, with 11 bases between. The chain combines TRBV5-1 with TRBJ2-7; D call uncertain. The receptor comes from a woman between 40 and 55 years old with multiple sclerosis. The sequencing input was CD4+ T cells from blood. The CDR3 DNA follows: TGCGCCAGCAGCAGGACCGGGCCCTCCTACGAGCAGTACTTC. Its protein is CASSRTGPSYEQYF.